This paragraph covers one TCR beta chain sequence. Its antigen is undetermined. Sequencing used immunoSEQ multiplex PCR; TCRdb keeps in-frame clones, though not all of them. The sample consists of tens of thousands of clones, roughly nine tenths of them appearing once. This sample is drawn from a study of graft-versus-host responses after intestinal transplantation. Study as a whole: Multivisceral, liver-intestinal, or isolated intestinal transplants were received by the recipients.

Study-level findings and limits: Some GvH clones were seen earlier in gut or blood, suggesting intestinal origin. Early post-transplant HvG declines were associated with peak circulating GvH clone levels.

The sequence came from a human donor who received an intestinal transplant. The sequenced sample was unstimulated CD4+ T cells sorted from spleen or lymph node cells, obtained before intestinal transplant.

The CDR3 is CASSDSYGGDEQFF. DNA for the CDR3: TGTGCCAGCAGTGACTCATATGGGGGCGATGAGCAGTTCTTC. The rearrangement joins TRBV6-1 to TRBJ2-1; the D gene is possibly TRBD1 (6 bases). The CDR3 runs to 14 residues. The germline CDR1 and CDR2 sequences are MNHNS and SASEGT. V lost 3 bases and J 8 bases, leaving 14 bases between the germline ends.